A single T cell receptor (beta chain) is shown here with its context. Its target antigen remains unknown. It has no much larger one-base neighbor in the sample; base qualities were not kept. The record originates from a study of identical twins (dated by TCRdb to about 2016). For the wider study: TCR alpha and beta repertoires from monozygotic twins, unrelated adults of various ages and cord blood were deep-sequenced to test whether fetal clonotypes persist. Replicate twin experiments were performed at different times using different library preparation protocols to rule out contamination. What the study reported, not specific to this receptor: Out-of-frame TCR alpha sequences shared between twins showed an excess of low generation-probability sequences compared with coincidental sharing between unrelated individuals. The excess sharing between twins in beta out-of-frame sequences was weaker because fewer shared sequences reduced the signal-to-noise ratio. Fewer insertions were carried by abundant cord blood beta clonotypes, a similar but weaker trend appeared in young adult naive repertoires, and no such trend appeared in memory repertoires. In monozygotic twins, out-of-frame TCR alpha sharing was systematically underestimated by recombination models, although the models agreed with sharing between unrelated individuals. Zero-insertion analyses could be partly confounded by invariant T cells such as MAIT and iNKT, although diverse VJ usage argued against such confounding for most clonotypes. Because the same donors could not be followed over many years, conclusions were based on cross-sectional statistical analysis.

All donors were healthy Caucasians. The library was built by means of 5' RACE. The instrument given in TCRdb is Illumina HiSeq 2000. Template switching added a universal primer binding site, and the final cDNA carried a unique molecular identifier that allowed TCR cDNA molecules to be counted accurately. First-strand cDNA for TCR alpha and beta chains was synthesized from specific primers in the conserved constant-segment region. To control for contamination, every cDNA library was double barcoded, receiving both a SMART-Mk sample barcode and Illumina barcodes. TruSeq adapter sequences, together with Illumina sample barcodes, were added in two successive PCR steps. The Illumina HiSeq platform was used with custom primers to sequence TCR alpha and beta cDNA libraries. Concerning the study's data processing: Raw reads were processed with MiGEC to extract unique molecular identifiers, and MiXCR was used to determine CDR3 positions. For each individual, recombination models were inferred using an EM algorithm with the repgenHMM and IGoR tools. The analysis of shared clonotypes was done with the tcR package in R, with sharing normalized by the product of cloneset sizes. To study raw recombination free of thymic and clonal selection effects, out-of-frame nonproductive sequences were analyzed. The public sequencing data were trimmed at Q25 with fastp and processed into clonotypes with MiXCR by TCRdb, which kept only in-frame beta chains. Every CDR3 protein is listed once, alongside the most common genes and DNA of its rows. The V and J calls here are based on TCRdb, not the publication. The sample data list about 1.7 million distinct CDR3 sequences, and under 35% of these were observed just once. The ten largest clones take up about 0.25% of the sample.

The TCR comes from a newborn girl in good health. Sequencing was performed on cord blood.

The DNA reads TGTGCCAGCAGTTCACACAGGTTACTTAACACCGGGGAGCTGTTTTTT. This gives the protein CASSSHRLLNTGELFF. Recombination connected TRBV12-3 or TRBV12-4 to TRBJ2-2; the best D guess is TRBD1, with 5 bases matching. Taken from cysteine to phenylalanine, the CDR3 has 16 residues. Just the 48-base CDR3 DNA is kept, in frame starting at base 1. Trimming costs V 4 bases and J 2 bases, and their ends lie 14 bases apart.